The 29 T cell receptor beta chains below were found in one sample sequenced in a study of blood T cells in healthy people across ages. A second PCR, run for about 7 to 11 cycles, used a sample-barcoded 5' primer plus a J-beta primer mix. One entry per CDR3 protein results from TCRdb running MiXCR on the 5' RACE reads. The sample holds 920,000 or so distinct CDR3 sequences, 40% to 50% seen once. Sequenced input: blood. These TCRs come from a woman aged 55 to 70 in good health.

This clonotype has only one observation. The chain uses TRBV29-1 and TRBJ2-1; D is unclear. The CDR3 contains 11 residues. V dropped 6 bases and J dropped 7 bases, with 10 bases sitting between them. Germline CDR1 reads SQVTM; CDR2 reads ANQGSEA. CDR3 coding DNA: TGCAGCGTGGGTGACTGGAATGAGCAGTTCTTC. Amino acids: CSVGDWNEQFF.

Here the CDR3 reads CASSPGGTPSSYNEQFF. The CDR3 nucleotides are TGCGCCAGCAGCCCGGGGGGGACCCCGAGCTCCTACAATGAGCAGTTCTTC. The V call is TRBV5-1, the J call TRBJ2-1; 8 bases are a match to TRBD2. The CDR3 contains 17 residues. Germline CDR1 SGHRS, CDR2 YFSETQ. The V segment lost 4 bases and the J segment 0 bases; nucleotides outside the gene matches: 9.

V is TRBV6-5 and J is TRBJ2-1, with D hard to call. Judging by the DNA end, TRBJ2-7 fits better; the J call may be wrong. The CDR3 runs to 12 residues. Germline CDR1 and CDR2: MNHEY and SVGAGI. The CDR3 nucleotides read TGTGCCAGCTGGGTTTCTTACAATGAGCAGTACTTC. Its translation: CASWVSYNEQYF.

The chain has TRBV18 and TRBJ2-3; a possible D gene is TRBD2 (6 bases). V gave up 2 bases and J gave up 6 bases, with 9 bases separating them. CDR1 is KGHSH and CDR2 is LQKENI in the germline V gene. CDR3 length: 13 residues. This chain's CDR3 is CASSPGGLDTQYF. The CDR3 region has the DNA TGTGCCAGCTCACCAGGAGGGTTGGATACGCAGTATTTT.

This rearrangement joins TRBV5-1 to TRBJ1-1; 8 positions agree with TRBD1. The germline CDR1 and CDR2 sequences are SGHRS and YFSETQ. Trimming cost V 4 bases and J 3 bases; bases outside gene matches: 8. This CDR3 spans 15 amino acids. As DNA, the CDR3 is TGCGCCAGCAGCCCGGCGGGACAGGCGTACACTGAAGCTTTCTTT. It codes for CASSPAGQAYTEAFF.

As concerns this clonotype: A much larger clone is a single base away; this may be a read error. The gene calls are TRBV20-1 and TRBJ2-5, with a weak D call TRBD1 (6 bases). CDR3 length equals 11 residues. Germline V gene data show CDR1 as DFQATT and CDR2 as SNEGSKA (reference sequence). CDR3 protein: CSARGQEAQYF. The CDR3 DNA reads TGCAGTGCCAGGGGCCAAGAGGCCCAGTACTTC.

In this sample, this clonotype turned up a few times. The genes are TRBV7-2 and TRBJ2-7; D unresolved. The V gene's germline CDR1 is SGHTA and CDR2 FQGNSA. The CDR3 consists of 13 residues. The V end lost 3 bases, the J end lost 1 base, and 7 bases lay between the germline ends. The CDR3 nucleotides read TGTGCCAGCAGCTTGACGGAGTCCTACGAGCAGTACTTC. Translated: CASSLTESYEQYF. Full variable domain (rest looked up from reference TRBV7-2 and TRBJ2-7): GAGVSQSPSNKVTEKGKDVELRCDPISGHTALYWYRQSLGQGLEFLIYFQGNSAPDKSGLPSDRFSAERTGGSVSTLTIQRTQQEDSAVYLCASSLTESYEQYFGPGTRLTVT.

CDR3 protein: CASRGDAYYNEQFF. The CDR3 DNA follows: TGTGCCAGCCGGGGCGACGCCTACTACAATGAGCAGTTCTTC. This chain uses TRBV9 with TRBJ2-1; the D call may be TRBD1 or TRBD2 (5 bases each). With 7 bases removed from V and 3 bases from J, the gap between germline ends came to 14 bases. This CDR3 is built from 14 residues. Looked up from germline, CDR1 is SGDLS and CDR2 is YYNGEE.

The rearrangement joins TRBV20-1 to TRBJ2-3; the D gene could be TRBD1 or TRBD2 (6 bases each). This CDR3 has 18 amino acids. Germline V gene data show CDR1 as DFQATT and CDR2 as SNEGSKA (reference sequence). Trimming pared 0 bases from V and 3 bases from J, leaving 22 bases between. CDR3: CSARDGKGGPRRTDTQYF. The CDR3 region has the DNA TGCAGTGCTAGAGATGGGAAGGGGGGTCCCCGGCGGACAGATACGCAGTATTTT.

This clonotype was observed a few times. The chain's CDR3 is CASRTPRTGHLDYGYTF. CDR3 DNA sequence: TGTGCCAGCAGGACGCCGAGGACAGGGCATTTGGACTATGGCTACACCTTC. The J gene is TRBJ1-2, the V gene TRBV6-1; 8 nucleotides line up with TRBD1. This CDR3 spans 17 amino acids. The ends lost 6 bases at V and 3 bases at J; junction bases unmatched: 15. The germline V gene has CDR1 MNHNS and CDR2 SASEGT.

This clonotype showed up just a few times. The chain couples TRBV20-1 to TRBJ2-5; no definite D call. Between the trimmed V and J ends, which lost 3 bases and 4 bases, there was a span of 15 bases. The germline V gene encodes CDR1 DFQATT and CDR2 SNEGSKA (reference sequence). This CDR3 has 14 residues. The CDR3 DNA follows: TGCAGTGCTAGCCCGACTGGGAAGGGAGAGACCCAGTACTTC. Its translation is CSASPTGKGETQYF.

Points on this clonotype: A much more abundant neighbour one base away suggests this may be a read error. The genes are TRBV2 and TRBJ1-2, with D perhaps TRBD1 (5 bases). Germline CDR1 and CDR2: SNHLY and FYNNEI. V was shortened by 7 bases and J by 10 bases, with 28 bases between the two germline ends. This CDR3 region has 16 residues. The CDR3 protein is CASTGDKGSSDVAYTF. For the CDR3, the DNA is TGTGCCAGCACCGGAGACAAGGGGAGCTCCGATGTTGCCTACACCTTC.

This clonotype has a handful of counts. The CDR3 loop is CASSRAGGSGDEQFF. The DNA of the CDR3 is TGTGCCAGCAGCAGAGCGGGAGGGTCAGGAGATGAGCAGTTCTTC. The chain has TRBV6-4 and TRBJ2-1; 10 nucleotides match TRBD2. In germline, CDR1 is MRHNA, CDR2 SNTAGT. The ends lost 6 bases at V and 8 bases at J; junction bases unmatched: 10. The CDR3 contains 15 residues.

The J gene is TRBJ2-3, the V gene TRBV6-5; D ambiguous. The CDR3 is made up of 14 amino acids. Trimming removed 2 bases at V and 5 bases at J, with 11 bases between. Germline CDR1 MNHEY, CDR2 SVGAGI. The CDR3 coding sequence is TGTGCCAGCAGTTACGGGAATTCGGAAGATACGCAGTATTTT. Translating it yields CASSYGNSEDTQYF.

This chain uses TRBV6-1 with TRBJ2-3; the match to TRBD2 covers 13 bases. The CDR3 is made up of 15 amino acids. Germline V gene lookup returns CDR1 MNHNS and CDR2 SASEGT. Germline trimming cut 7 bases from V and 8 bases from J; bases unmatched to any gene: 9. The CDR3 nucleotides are TGTGCCAGCACCGAACTAGCGGGAGGGCTGGGTACGCAGTATTTT. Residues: CASTELAGGLGTQYF.

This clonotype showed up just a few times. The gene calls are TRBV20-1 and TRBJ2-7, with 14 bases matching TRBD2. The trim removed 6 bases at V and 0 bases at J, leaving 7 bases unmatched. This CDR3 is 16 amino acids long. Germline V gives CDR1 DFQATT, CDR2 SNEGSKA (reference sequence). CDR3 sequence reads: CSAIGLAGGRSYEQYF. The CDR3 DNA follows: TGCAGTGCCATAGGACTAGCGGGAGGACGCTCCTACGAGCAGTACTTC.

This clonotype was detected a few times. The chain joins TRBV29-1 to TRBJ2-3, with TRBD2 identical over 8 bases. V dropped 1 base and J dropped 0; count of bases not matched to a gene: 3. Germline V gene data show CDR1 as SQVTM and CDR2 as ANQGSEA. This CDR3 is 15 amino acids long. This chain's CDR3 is CSVEGGLGSTDTQYF. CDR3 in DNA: TGCAGCGTTGAAGGGGGACTAGGAAGCACAGATACGCAGTATTTT.

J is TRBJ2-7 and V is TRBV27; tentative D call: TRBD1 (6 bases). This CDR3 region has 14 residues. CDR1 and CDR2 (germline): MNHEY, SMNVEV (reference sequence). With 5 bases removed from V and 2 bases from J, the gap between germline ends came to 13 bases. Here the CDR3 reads CASSVVEGAYEQYF. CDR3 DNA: TGTGCCAGCAGTGTAGTCGAGGGGGCCTACGAGCAGTACTTC.

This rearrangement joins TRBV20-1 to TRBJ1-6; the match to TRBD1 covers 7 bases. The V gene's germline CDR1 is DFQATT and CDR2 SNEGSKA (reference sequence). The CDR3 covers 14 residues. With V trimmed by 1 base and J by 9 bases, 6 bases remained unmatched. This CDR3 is CSARVDRMGSPLHF. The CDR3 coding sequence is TGCAGTGCTAGAGTGGACAGGATGGGTTCACCCCTCCACTTT.

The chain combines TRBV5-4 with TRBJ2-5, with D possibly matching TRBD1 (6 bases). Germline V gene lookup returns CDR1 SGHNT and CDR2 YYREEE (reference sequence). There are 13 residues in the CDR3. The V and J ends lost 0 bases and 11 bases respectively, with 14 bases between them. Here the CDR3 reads CASSLVGAQEQYF. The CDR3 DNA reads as TGTGCCAGCAGCTTGGTGGGGGCGCAGGAGCAGTACTTC. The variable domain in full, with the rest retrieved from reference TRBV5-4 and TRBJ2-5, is ETGVTQSPTHLIKTRGQQVTLRCSSQSGHNTVSWYQQALGQGPQFIFQYYREEENGRGNFPPRFSGLQFPNYSSELNVNALELDDSALYLCASSLVGAQEQYFGPGTRLLVL.

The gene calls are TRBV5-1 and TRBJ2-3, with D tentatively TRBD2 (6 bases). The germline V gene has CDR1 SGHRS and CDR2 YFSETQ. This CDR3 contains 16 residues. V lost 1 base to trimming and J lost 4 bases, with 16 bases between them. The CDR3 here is CASSLFRREPADTQYF. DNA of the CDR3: TGCGCCAGCAGCTTGTTCCGACGGGAGCCCGCAGATACGCAGTATTTT.

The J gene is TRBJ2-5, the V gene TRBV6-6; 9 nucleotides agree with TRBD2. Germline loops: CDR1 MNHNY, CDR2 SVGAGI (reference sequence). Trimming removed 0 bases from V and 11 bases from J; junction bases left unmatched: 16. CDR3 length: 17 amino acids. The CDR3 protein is CASSYSPSGILDGEQYF. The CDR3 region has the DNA TGTGCCAGCAGTTACTCTCCTAGCGGGATCCTTGACGGTGAGCAGTACTTC.

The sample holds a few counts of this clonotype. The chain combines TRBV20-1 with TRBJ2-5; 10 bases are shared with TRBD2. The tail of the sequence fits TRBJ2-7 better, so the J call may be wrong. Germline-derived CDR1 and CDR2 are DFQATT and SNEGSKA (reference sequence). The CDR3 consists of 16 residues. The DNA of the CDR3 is TGCAGTACCGAAAGTCTCCCGACTAGCGGGTTGTACGAGCAGTACTTC. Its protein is CSTESLPTSGLYEQYF.

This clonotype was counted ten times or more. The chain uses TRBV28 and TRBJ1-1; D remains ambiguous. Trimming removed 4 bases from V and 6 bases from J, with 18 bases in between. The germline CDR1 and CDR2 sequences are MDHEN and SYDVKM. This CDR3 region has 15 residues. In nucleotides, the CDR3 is TGTGCCAGCAGTTCCATGACCGAGGCTACTTCTGAAGCTTTCTTT. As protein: CASSSMTEATSEAFF.

The CDR3 coding sequence is TGCAGTGCTAGAGATCCTGGAGACAATGAGCAGTACTTC. Translation: CSARDPGDNEQYF. The rearrangement links TRBV20-1 to TRBJ2-5; D unresolved. Between the trimmed V and J ends, which lost 0 bases and 11 bases, there was a span of 16 bases. CDR3 size: 13 residues. Per the germline V gene, CDR1 is DFQATT and CDR2 is SNEGSKA (reference sequence).

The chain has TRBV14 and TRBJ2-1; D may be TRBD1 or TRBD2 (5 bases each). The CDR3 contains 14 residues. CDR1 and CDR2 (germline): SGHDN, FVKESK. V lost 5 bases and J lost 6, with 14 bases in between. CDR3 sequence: CASSKTGRLNEQFF. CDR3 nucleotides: TGTGCCAGCAGCAAGACGGGGCGTCTCAATGAGCAGTTCTTC.

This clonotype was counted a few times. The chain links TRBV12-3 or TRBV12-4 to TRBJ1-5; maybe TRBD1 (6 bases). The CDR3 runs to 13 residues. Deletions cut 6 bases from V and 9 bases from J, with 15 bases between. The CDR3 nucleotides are TGTGCCAGCAGACCCGGACCAGGGGCGCCCCAGCATTTT. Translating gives CASRPGPGAPQHF.

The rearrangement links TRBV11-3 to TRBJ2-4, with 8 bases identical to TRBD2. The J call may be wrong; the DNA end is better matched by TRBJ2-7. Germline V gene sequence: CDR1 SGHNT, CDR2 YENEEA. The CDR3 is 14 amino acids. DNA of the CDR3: TGTGCCAGCAGCCTCACCGGGGGGGGGCTCGAGCAGTACTTC. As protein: CASSLTGGGLEQYF.

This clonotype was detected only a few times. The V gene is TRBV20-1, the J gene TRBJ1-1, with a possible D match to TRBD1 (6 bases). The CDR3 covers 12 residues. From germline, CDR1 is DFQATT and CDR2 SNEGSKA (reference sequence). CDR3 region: CSDGGARTEAFF. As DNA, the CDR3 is TGCAGCGACGGGGGGGCGCGAACTGAAGCTTTCTTT.